The 30 T cell receptor beta chains presented below share a single source sample, sequenced in a study of shared clonotypes between healthy human individuals. Assay: immunoSEQ multiplex PCR; the TCRdb copy retains only in-frame clones and omits some. The data show about 600,000 clones, more than 95% seen once. Sequencing was carried out using naive CD4+ T cells sorted from blood. The subset: CD45RA+ positively selected. These receptors all stem from a woman aged 25 to 45 in good health.

This chain joins TRBV19 and TRBJ1-5; D is unclear. CDR3 size: 14 residues. Per the germline V gene, CDR1 is LNHDA and CDR2 is SQIVND (reference sequence). The ends were cut back, 1 base at V and 3 bases at J, with 7 bases in the middle. This chain's CDR3 is CASSIGGYNQPQHF. The DNA for the CDR3 is TGTGCCAGTAGTATAGGGGGATACAATCAGCCCCAGCATTTT. Combining the CDR3 with reference TRBV19 and TRBJ1-5 gives the whole variable domain DGGITQSPKYLFRKEGQNVTLSCEQNLNHDAMYWYRQDPGQGLRLIYYSQIVNDFQKGDIAEGYSVSREKKESFPLTVTSAQKNPTAFYLCASSIGGYNQPQHFGDGTRLSIL.

The chain uses TRBV6-5 and TRBJ2-4; 7 nucleotides match TRBD1. With 8 bases clipped from V and 4 bases from J, the junction kept 8 bases outside the gene matches. Germline loops: CDR1 MNHEY, CDR2 SVGAGI. There are 14 residues in the CDR3. Here the CDR3 DNA reads TGTGCCAGCTGGGGACGGGGACAGAAAAACATTCAGTACTTC. Its protein is CASWGRGQKNIQYF.

The rearrangement links TRBV5-1 to TRBJ1-1; no clear D gene. V gave up 3 bases and J gave up 1 base, with 10 bases separating them. CDR3 length equals 14 residues. Germline CDR1 reads SGHRS; CDR2 reads YFSETQ. CDR3 in DNA: TGCGCCAGCAGCTGGCTAGAGAAGAACACTGAAGCTTTCTTT. Translation gives CASSWLEKNTEAFF.

This clone was recorded a few times. The gene calls are TRBV5-6 and TRBJ1-5, with D unresolved. V shed 0 bases and J shed 5 bases, with 12 bases lying between them. Germline CDR1 reads SGHDT; CDR2 reads YYEEEE. The CDR3 loop spans 15 amino acids. The CDR3 spells CASSLAGQEYQPQHF. CDR3 DNA sequence: TGTGCCAGCAGCTTGGCGGGCCAAGAGTATCAGCCCCAGCATTTT.

CDR3 in DNA: TGTGCCAGCAGCCCTAGGACGGGTGGCAATCAGCCCCAGCATTTT. It codes for CASSPRTGGNQPQHF. This rearrangement joins TRBV6-1 to TRBJ1-5; no definite D call. The CDR3 totals 15 residues. Germline CDR1 reads MNHNS; CDR2 reads SASEGT. V lost 6 bases, J lost 2 bases, and 14 bases lay in between.

The genes are TRBV28 and TRBJ2-1; TRBD2 might be the D (6 bases). V was trimmed by 6 bases and J by 15 bases, leaving 18 bases between them. The CDR3 sequence is 12 residues long. Looked up from germline, CDR1 is MDHEN and CDR2 is SYDVKM. The CDR3 sequence is CASRGPTSSGFF. The CDR3 DNA reads as TGTGCCAGCAGGGGACCGACTAGTTCTGGGTTCTTC.

This clone has just one count. This chain links TRBV29-1 with TRBJ2-5; TRBD1 agrees at 9 bases. This CDR3 has 13 residues. Per the germline V gene, CDR1 is SQVTM and CDR2 is ANQGSEA. Trimming cost V 5 bases and J 6 bases; bases outside gene matches: 7. The CDR3 sequence is CSVLTGGGKTQYF. DNA of the CDR3: TGCAGCGTTCTGACAGGGGGGGGGAAGACCCAGTACTTC. Combining the CDR3 with reference TRBV29-1 and TRBJ2-5 gives the whole variable domain SAVISQKPSRDICQRGTSLTIQCQVDSQVTMMFWYRQQPGQSLTLIATANQGSEATYESGFVIDKFPISRPNLTFSTLTVSNMSPEDSSIYLCSVLTGGGKTQYFGPGTRLLVL.

The CDR3 DNA reads as TGTGCCACCAGCAGAGGGACAGGAAAAGAGACCCAGTACTTC. This translates into CATSRGTGKETQYF. The V gene is TRBV15, the J gene TRBJ2-5, with TRBD1 identical over 7 bases. The CDR3 is 14 residues long. Per germline, CDR1 LNHNV and CDR2 YYDKDF (reference sequence). V was clipped by 1 base and J by 3 bases; unmatched bases: 2.

This sequence joins TRBV4-1 and TRBJ2-1, with 14 bases aligning to TRBD2. The CDR3 is 17 residues long. Germline CDR1 is MGHRA and CDR2 is YSYEKL. The J segment lost 4 bases and the V segment lost 4 bases, leaving 6 bases of the junction unmatched. The CDR3 DNA sequence: TGCGCCAGCAGCCGCAGACTAGCGGGAGGGGAATACAATGAGCAGTTCTTC. Amino acid sequence: CASSRRLAGGEYNEQFF.

This chain connects TRBV28 to TRBJ2-7; 7 bases align to TRBD1. V was pared by 5 bases and J by 3 bases, with 13 bases of the junction left unmatched. The CDR3 consists of 16 residues. Germline CDR1 and CDR2: MDHEN and SYDVKM. CDR3 region: CASSPNPDRDFYEQYF. In DNA, the CDR3 is TGTGCCAGCAGTCCGAACCCCGACAGGGATTTCTACGAGCAGTACTTC.

The J gene is TRBJ2-5, the V gene TRBV11-1; the D is unclear. The J call is in doubt because the DNA end fits TRBJ2-7 better. The CDR3 consists of 13 residues. Germline V gene data show CDR1 as SGHAT and CDR2 as FQDESV (reference sequence). DNA of the CDR3: TGTGCCAGCAGCCCCCGTCTTCCCAACGAGCAGTACTTC. As protein: CASSPRLPNEQYF.

The V and J genes are TRBV27 and TRBJ2-6; perhaps D is TRBD1 or TRBD2 (5 bases each). Trimming took off 2 bases at V and 0 bases at J, with 14 bases between the two ends. Germline assignment: CDR1 MNHEY and CDR2 SMNVEV (reference sequence). The CDR3 contains 18 residues. In DNA form, the CDR3 reads TGTGCCAGCAGTTTACAGGGAGTCTCCCACTCTGGGGCCAACGTCCTGACTTTC. Its protein is CASSLQGVSHSGANVLTF.

This chain joins TRBV4-1 and TRBJ2-3, with 10 bases lining up with TRBD2. This CDR3 region has 16 residues. After removal of 0 bases from V and 4 bases from J, the junction contained 4 bases not matched to a gene. Germline CDR1 is MGHRA and CDR2 is YSYEKL. In DNA form, the CDR3 reads TGCGCCAGCAGCCAAGATAAGCTAGCGGGAGCAGATACGCAGTATTTT. It specifies CASSQDKLAGADTQYF.

J is TRBJ2-1 and V is TRBV2; 12 nucleotides align to TRBD2. J was trimmed by 4 bases and V by 2 bases; bases with no gene match: 3. Germline CDR1 SNHLY, CDR2 FYNNEI. CDR3 length: 16 residues. The CDR3 is CASSELAGGPYNEQFF. For the CDR3, the DNA is TGTGCCAGCAGTGAACTAGCGGGAGGGCCGTACAATGAGCAGTTCTTC.

CDR3 DNA: TGTGCCTGGAGTCAGGGAGTCCAAGAGACCCAGTACTTC. This encodes CAWSQGVQETQYF. The rearrangement joins TRBV30 to TRBJ2-5; either TRBD1 or TRBD2 may fit D (5 bases each). This CDR3 region has 13 residues. Germline lookup yields CDR1 GTSNPN and CDR2 SVGIG (reference sequence). Trimming pared 2 bases from V and 1 base from J, leaving 8 bases between. Full variable domain (outside the CDR3, taken from reference TRBV30 and TRBJ2-5): SQTIHQWPATLVQPVGSPLSLECTVEGTSNPNLYWYRQAAGRGLQLLFYSVGIGQISSEVPQNLSASRPQDRQFILSSKKLLLSDSGFYLCAWSQGVQETQYFGPGTRLLVL.

The chain has TRBV18 and TRBJ2-7; D is perhaps TRBD1 or TRBD2 (5 bases each). V was cut by 2 bases and J by 4 bases, with 15 bases left in between. In germline, CDR1 is KGHSH, CDR2 LQKENI. The CDR3 length is 15 residues. The DNA of the CDR3 is TGTGCCAGCTCACCATTCCGGGACGGGGCTTACGAGCAGTACTTC. This sequence encodes CASSPFRDGAYEQYF.

This chain links TRBV10-3 with TRBJ2-7, with 8 positions matching TRBD1. This CDR3 has 14 amino acids. The trim removed 6 bases at V and 5 bases at J, leaving 9 bases unmatched. Germline CDR1 and CDR2: ENHRY and SYGVKD. The chain's CDR3 is CAIRQTGEAHEQYF. The CDR3 DNA reads as TGTGCCATCAGACAGACAGGGGAAGCTCACGAGCAGTACTTC.

This sequence joins TRBV5-1 and TRBJ2-7, with D uncertain. Per the germline V gene, CDR1 is SGHRS and CDR2 is YFSETQ. V lost 3 bases, J lost 1 base, and 8 bases lay in between. This CDR3 region has 13 residues. The CDR3 DNA reads as TGCGCCAGCAGCTCCACACAATCCTACGAGCAGTACTTC. Residues: CASSSTQSYEQYF. The full variable domain, with the rest looked up from reference TRBV5-1 and TRBJ2-7, is KAGVTQTPRYLIKTRGQQVTLSCSPISGHRSVSWYQQTPGQGLQFLFEYFSETQRNKGNFPGRFSGRQFSNSRSEMNVSTLELGDSALYLCASSSTQSYEQYFGPGTRLTVT.

This chain links TRBV28 with TRBJ2-5; TRBD1 matches 10 bases. The CDR3 spans 22 residues. The V gene's germline CDR1 is MDHEN and CDR2 SYDVKM. Trimming removed 5 bases from V and 4 bases from J; junction bases left unmatched: 28. CDR3 sequence reads: CASSLGERTTFWTGGGGETQYF. For the CDR3, the DNA is TGTGCCAGCAGTCTAGGGGAGAGGACGACCTTCTGGACAGGGGGGGGCGGAGAGACCCAGTACTTC.

V is TRBV10-1 and J is TRBJ2-2; 15 nucleotides line up with TRBD2. CDR3 length: 17 residues. Germline V lookup: CDR1 WNHNN, CDR2 SYGVQD (reference sequence). The V and J ends lost 3 bases and 6 bases, in that order; junction bases with no gene match: 5. CDR3 nucleotides: TGCGCCAGCAGTGAAGGAGGACTAGCGGGAGGGTCCGGGGAGCTGTTTTTT. Protein sequence: CASSEGGLAGGSGELFF.

The V and J genes are TRBV4-1 and TRBJ1-4; a possible D gene is TRBD1 (5 bases). The CDR3 loop spans 16 amino acids. The ends were cut back, 2 bases at V and 8 bases at J, with 18 bases in the middle. Germline CDR1 reads MGHRA; CDR2 reads YSYEKL. The CDR3 nucleotides are TGCGCCAGCAGCCAACACTATGGGACGGTTAGAGAAAAACTGTTTTTT. Protein sequence: CASSQHYGTVREKLFF.

The chain recombines TRBV30 with TRBJ1-3, with D maybe TRBD1 (5 bases). Germline V gene sequence: CDR1 GTSNPN, CDR2 SVGIG (reference sequence). The length of the CDR3 is 14 residues. Trimming cost V 0 bases and J 2 bases, with 8 bases left between them. CDR3 DNA sequence: TGTGCCTGGAGTGTGGGGCAGCCTGGAAACACCATATATTTT. Its protein is CAWSVGQPGNTIYF.

The chain carries TRBV4-2 and TRBJ2-1, with D uncertain. Trimming shortened V by 0 bases and J by 3 bases, and 9 bases separated the two germline ends. From germline, CDR1 is LGHNA and CDR2 YNFKEQ. There are 15 residues in the CDR3. CDR3: CASSQDASYYNEQFF. CDR3 DNA sequence: TGTGCCAGCAGCCAAGATGCGAGCTACTACAATGAGCAGTTCTTC.

This clone has just a few counts. V and J are TRBV25-1 and TRBJ1-1, with D possibly TRBD1 on 5 matching bases. From germline, CDR1 is MGHDK and CDR2 SYGVNS. This CDR3 has 13 residues. V was clipped by 10 bases and J by 11 bases, with 23 bases between them. CDR3 bases: TGTGCCACCTCCCAAGAGCGGAGGGGCGCGGCTTTCTTT. Residues: CATSQERRGAAFF.

This chain connects TRBV28 to TRBJ2-7; a possible D gene is TRBD2 (6 bases). This CDR3 is 14 amino acids long. Germline CDR1 reads MDHEN; CDR2 reads SYDVKM. Trimming shortened V by 5 bases and J by 0 bases, and 11 bases separated the two germline ends. The DNA of the CDR3 is TGTGCCAGCAGTCCTGGGGGAGGCTCCTACGAGCAGTACTTC. Encoded protein: CASSPGGGSYEQYF.

The table lists this clone with a count of one. The V call is TRBV27, the J call TRBJ2-3; 8 bases match TRBD1. The CDR3 has 14 residues. The germline gives CDR1 MNHEY, CDR2 SMNVEV (reference sequence). Trimming cost V 6 bases and J 4 bases; bases outside gene matches: 6. CDR3 in DNA: TGTGCCAGCAGCCAACAGACAGGGGCAGATACGCAGTATTTT. This gives the protein CASSQQTGADTQYF.

The V call is TRBV28, the J call TRBJ2-7; 11 bases are shared with TRBD1. The length of the CDR3 is 17 residues. Germline assignment: CDR1 MDHEN and CDR2 SYDVKM. After removal of 6 bases from V and 2 bases from J, the junction contained 12 bases not matched to a gene. CDR3 loop: CASSSTSGTGGPYEQYF. The CDR3 nucleotides read TGTGCCAGCAGCTCGACCTCCGGGACAGGGGGGCCCTACGAGCAGTACTTC.

The chain recombines TRBV2 with TRBJ1-5, with a weak D call TRBD1 (5 bases). The V gene's germline CDR1 is SNHLY and CDR2 FYNNEI. This CDR3 region has 18 residues. V gave up 0 bases and J gave up 2 bases, with 17 bases separating them. Here the CDR3 DNA reads TGTGCCAGCAGTGAAGCGCCGGGACCCTTGTCCCGCAATCAGCCCCAGCATTTT. As protein: CASSEAPGPLSRNQPQHF.

This sequence joins TRBV7-9 and TRBJ2-3; 7 bases agree with TRBD2. V shed 2 bases and J 3 bases; nucleotides not matched to a gene: 8. This CDR3 region has 16 residues. Germline assignment: CDR1 SEHNR and CDR2 FQNEAQ (reference sequence). The CDR3 loop is CASSLPPSGLTDTQYF. The DNA for the CDR3 is TGTGCCAGCAGCTTACCCCCTAGCGGTTTAACAGATACGCAGTATTTT.

The V gene is TRBV5-1, the J gene TRBJ1-1; D is perhaps TRBD1 (5 bases). Deletions cut 5 bases from V and 3 bases from J, with 11 bases between. CDR3 length: 13 amino acids. Germline V gene data show CDR1 as SGHRS and CDR2 as YFSETQ. The CDR3 DNA is TGCGCCAGCAGACAGGTCCCGGACACTGAAGCTTTCTTT. This sequence encodes CASRQVPDTEAFF.